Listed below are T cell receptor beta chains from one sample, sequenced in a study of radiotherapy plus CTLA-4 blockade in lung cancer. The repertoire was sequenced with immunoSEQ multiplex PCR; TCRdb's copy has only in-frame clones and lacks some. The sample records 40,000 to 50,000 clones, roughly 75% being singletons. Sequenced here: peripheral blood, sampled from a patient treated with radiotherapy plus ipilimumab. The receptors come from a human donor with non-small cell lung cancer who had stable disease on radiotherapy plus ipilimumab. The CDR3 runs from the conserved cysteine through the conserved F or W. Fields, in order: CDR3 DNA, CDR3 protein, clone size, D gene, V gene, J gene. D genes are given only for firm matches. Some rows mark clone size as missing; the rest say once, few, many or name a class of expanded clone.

TGTGCCAGCAGCCCAGACAGGGGTGGTGGCTACACCTTC	CASSPDRGGGYTF	.	TRBD1	TRBV6-4	TRBJ1-2
TGTGCCAGCAGCTCGACACTTAGCAATCAGCCCCAGCATTTT	CASSSTLSNQPQHF	.	.	TRBV6-1	TRBJ1-5
TGTGCCAGCAGCTTCCGGACAGGGTCCACCTACGAGCAGTACTTC	CASSFRTGSTYEQYF	.	TRBD1	TRBV11-2	TRBJ2-7
TGCGCCAGCAGTGGACCGGGACAGGGCGTCTGGACTGAAGCTTTCTTT	CASSGPGQGVWTEAFF	.	TRBD1	TRBV5-1	TRBJ1-1
TGTGCCAGCAGCCTCTTTAACTCTAACTATGGCTACACCTTC	CASSLFNSNYGYTF	.	.	TRBV5-6	TRBJ1-2
TGTGCCAGCAGCCCCGGGGGGGCACTCGTCCTGACTTTC	CASSPGGALVLTF	.	TRBD2	TRBV9	TRBJ2-6
TGTGCCACCCAAAGGACAGGGCAGGACGAGCAGTACTTC	CATQRTGQDEQYF	.	TRBD1	TRBV25-1	TRBJ2-7
TGTGCCAGCAGCTTGGTCGTTGGGACAGGGCCTAGCTCCTACGAGCAGTACTTC	CASSLVVGTGPSSYEQYF	.	TRBD1	TRBV5-6	TRBJ2-7
TGTGCCAGCAGTGAATTCCTCGGCGGTAACACCGGGGAGCTGTTTTTT	CASSEFLGGNTGELFF	.	.	TRBV6-1	TRBJ2-2
TGTGCTAGTGGTTTGGTACGGACGGCAGGGGCCCAAAACATTCAGTACTTC	CASGLVRTAGAQNIQYF	few	.	TRBV12-5	TRBJ2-4